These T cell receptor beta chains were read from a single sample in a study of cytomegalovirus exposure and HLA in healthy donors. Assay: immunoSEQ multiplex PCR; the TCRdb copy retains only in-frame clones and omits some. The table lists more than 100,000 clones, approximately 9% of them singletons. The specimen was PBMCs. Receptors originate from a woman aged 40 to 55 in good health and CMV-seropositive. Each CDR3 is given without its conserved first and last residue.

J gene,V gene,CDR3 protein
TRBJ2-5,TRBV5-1,ASSGEGGLQY
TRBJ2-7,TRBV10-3,AISDSLTGTVSYEQY
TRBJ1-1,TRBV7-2,ASSLAGYQGEAF
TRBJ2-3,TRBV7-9,ASSLRGQGGDTQY
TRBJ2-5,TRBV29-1,STQTLPGETQY
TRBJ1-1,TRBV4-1,ASSQDVEGNTEAF
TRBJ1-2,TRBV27,ASSSQEGVYYGYT
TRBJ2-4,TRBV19,ASLASGNIQY
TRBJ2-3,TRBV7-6,ASSSLAGSRDTQY
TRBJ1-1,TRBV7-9,ASSSLDRNTEAF
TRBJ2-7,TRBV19,ASSSRQGPTYEQY
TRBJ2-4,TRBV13,ASSFGRAENIQY
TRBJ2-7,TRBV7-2,ASSLATTGTYEQY
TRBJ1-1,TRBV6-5,ASSYESNTEAF
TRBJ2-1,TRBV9,ASSLDMGLAFEQF
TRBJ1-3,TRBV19,ASTLGGPGSGNTIY
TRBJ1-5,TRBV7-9,ASSGHRDYQPQH
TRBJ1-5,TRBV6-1,ASSEGRGNQPQH
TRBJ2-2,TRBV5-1,ASSPGGANTGELF
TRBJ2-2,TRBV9,ASSVAPMNTGELF
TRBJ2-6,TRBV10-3,AISDKPGANVLT
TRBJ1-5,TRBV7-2,ASSRQGAQPQH
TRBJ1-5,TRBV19,ASSRGTGDGQPQH
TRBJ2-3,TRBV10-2,ASSPSPVTSRGQY